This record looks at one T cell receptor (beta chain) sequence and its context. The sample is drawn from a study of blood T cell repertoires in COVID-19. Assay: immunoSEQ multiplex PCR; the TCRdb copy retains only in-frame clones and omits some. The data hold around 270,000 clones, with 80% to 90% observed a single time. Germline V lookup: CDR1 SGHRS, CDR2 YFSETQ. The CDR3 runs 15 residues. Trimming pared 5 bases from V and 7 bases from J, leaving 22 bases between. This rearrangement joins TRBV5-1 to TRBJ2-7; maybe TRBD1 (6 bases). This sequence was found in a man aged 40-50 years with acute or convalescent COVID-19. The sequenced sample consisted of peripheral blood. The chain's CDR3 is CASRVLQGVSKEQYF. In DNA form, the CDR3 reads TGCGCCAGCAGGGTGTTACAGGGAGTCTCAAAAGAGCAGTACTTC.